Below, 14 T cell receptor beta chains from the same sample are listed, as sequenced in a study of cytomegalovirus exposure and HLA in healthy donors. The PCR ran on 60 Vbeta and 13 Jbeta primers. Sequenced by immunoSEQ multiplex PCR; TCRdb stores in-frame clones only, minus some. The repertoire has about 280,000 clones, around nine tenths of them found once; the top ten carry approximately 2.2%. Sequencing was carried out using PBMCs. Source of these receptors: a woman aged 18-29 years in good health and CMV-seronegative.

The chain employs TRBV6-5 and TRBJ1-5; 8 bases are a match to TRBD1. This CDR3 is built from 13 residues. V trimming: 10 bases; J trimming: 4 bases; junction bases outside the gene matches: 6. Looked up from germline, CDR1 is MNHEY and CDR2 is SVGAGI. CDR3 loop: CATSTGANQPQHF. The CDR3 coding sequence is TGTGCCACTTCGACAGGGGCAAATCAGCCCCAGCATTTT.

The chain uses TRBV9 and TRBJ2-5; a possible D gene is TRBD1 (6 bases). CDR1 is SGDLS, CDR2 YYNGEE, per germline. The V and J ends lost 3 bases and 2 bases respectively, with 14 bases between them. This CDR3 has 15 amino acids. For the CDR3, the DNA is TGTGCCAGCAGCGCCTCAACAGGGTTGCAAGAGACCCAGTACTTC. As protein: CASSASTGLQETQYF.

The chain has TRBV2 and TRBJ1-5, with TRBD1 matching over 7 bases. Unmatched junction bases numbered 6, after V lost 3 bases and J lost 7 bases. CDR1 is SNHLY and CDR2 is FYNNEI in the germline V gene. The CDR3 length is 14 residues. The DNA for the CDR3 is TGTGCCAGCAGTGATCAGGGGGACGAGCAGCCCCAGCATTTT. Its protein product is CASSDQGDEQPQHF.

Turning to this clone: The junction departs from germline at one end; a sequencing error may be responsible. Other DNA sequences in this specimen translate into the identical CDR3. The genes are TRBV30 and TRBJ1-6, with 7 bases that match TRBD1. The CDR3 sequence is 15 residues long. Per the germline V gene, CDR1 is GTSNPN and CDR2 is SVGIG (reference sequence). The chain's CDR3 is CAWVYRGSYNSPLHF. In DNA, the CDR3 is TGTGCCTGGGTCTACAGGGGATCCTATAATTCCCCCCTCCACTTT. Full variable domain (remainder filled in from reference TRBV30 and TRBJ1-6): SQTIHQWPATLVQPVGSPLSLECTVEGTSNPNLYWYRQAAGRGLQLLFYSVGIGQISSEVPQNLSASRPQDRQFILSSKKLLLSDSGFYLCAWVYRGSYNSPLHFGNGTRLTVT.

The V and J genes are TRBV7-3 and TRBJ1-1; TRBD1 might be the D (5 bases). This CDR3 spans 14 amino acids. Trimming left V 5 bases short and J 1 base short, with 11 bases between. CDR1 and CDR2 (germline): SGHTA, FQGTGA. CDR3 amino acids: CASSPGDRNTEAFF. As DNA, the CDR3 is TGTGCCAGCAGCCCGGGGGATAGGAACACTGAAGCTTTCTTT.

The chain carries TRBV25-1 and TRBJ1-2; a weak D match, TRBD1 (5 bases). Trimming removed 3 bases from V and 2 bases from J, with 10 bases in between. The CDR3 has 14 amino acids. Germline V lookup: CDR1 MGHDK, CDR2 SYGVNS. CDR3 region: CASSESGGNYGYTF. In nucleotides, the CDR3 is TGTGCCAGCAGTGAGTCGGGGGGGAACTATGGCTACACCTTC.

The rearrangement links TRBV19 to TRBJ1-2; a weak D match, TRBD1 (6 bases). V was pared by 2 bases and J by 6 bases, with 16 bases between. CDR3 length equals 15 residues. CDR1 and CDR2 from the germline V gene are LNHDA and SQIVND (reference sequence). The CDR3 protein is CASSIYHLPGDGYTF. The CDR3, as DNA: TGTGCCAGTAGTATATACCACCTTCCAGGGGATGGCTACACCTTC.

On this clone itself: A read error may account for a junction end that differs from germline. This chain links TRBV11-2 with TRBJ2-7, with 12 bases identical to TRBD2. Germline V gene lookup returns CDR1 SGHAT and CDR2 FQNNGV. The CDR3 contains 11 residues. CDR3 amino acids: CASSHLAGGVF. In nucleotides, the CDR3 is TGTGCCAGCAGCCATCTAGCGGGGGGGGTCTTC.

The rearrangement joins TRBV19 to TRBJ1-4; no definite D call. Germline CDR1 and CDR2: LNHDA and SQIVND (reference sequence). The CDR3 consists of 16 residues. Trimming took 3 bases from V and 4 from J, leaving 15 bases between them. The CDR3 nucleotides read TGTGCCAGTAGTATCGGGTTGGCAGCCGTTAATGAAAAACTGTTTTTT. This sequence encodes CASSIGLAAVNEKLFF.

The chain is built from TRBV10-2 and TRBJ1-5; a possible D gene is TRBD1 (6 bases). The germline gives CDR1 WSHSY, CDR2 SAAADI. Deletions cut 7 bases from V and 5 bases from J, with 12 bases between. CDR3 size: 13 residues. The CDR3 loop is CASTLGGYQPQHF. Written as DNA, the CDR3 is TGCGCCAGCACCCTAGGGGGATATCAGCCCCAGCATTTT.

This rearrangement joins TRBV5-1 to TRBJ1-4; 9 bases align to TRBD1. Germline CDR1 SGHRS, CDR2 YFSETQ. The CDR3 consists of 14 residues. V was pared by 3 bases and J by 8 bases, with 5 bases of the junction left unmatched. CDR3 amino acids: CASSSQGAKEKLFF. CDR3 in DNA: TGCGCCAGCAGCTCACAGGGGGCGAAGGAAAAACTGTTTTTT.

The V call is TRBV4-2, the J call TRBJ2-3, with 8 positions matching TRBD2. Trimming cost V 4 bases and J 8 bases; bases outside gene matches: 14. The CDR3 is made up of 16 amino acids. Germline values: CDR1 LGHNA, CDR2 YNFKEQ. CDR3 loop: CASSPSGGEWGGTQYF. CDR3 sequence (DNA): TGTGCCAGCAGCCCGAGCGGGGGAGAGTGGGGGGGTACGCAGTATTTT.

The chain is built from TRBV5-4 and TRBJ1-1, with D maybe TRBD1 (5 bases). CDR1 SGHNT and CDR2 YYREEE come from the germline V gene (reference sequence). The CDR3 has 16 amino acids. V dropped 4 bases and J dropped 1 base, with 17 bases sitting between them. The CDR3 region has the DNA TGTGCCAGCAGCGCCGGCACGACAGCGTCGAACACTGAAGCTTTCTTT. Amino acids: CASSAGTTASNTEAFF.

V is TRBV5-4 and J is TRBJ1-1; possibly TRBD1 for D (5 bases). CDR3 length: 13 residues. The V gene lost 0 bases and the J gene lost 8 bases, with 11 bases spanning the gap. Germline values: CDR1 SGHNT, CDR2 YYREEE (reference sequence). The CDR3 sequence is CASSLDGGYEAFF. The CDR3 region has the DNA TGTGCCAGCAGCTTGGACGGGGGGTACGAAGCTTTCTTT. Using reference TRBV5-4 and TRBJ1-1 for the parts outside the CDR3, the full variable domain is ETGVTQSPTHLIKTRGQQVTLRCSSQSGHNTVSWYQQALGQGPQFIFQYYREEENGRGNFPPRFSGLQFPNYSSELNVNALELDDSALYLCASSLDGGYEAFFGQGTRLTVV.